This entry is about one TCR beta chain. TCRdb re-called the RACE reads through MiXCR, storing one row per CDR3 protein. The sample records 57,000 or so distinct CDR3 sequences, roughly 10% being singletons. The data are from a study of human T cells and chemical hapten exposure. Study-wide context: Each week of the roughly 25-week study, patients had diphenylcyclopropenone applied to the scalp.

The sample's time point: pre-sensitization, week 0. Treatment noted: therapeutic diphenylcyclopropenone sensitization with weekly scalp DPC. The CDR3 has 13 amino acids. Germline trimming cut 7 bases from V and 1 base from J; bases unmatched to any gene: 4. The germline V gene has CDR1 LNHDA and CDR2 SQIVND (reference sequence). The origin of this receptor is a woman aged 40-49 years with alopecia areata. Some clones in this sample may be carry-over from other donors' samples. The source was whole blood, collected in connection with sensitization to the hapten diphenylcyclopropenone (DPC). The chain combines TRBV19 with TRBJ2-7, with 7 bases matching TRBD2. The CDR3 reads CASTNGGSYEQYF. CDR3 in DNA: TGTGCCAGTACCAACGGGGGGTCCTACGAGCAGTACTTC.